This T cell receptor (beta chain) was identified during a study of T cells after yellow fever vaccination. This clonotype showed up just a few times. The CDR3 runs 16 residues. V lost 4 bases and J lost 0, with 13 bases in between. Germline V gene sequence: CDR1 SGHRS, CDR2 YFSETQ. TCRdb analysed the 5' RACE reads with MiXCR anew, one entry per CDR3 protein. Of 250,000 to 350,000 distinct CDR3 sequences listed, roughly 9% are singletons. The rearrangement joins TRBV5-1 to TRBJ2-2, with D hard to call. This sample comprised CD4+ T cells sorted from PBMCs, obtained 5 days after the yellow fever booster vaccination. The origin of this receptor is a man younger than 30 who received the YFV17D yellow fever vaccine. The CDR3 sequence: CASSAARGANTGELFF. The CDR3 DNA follows: TGCGCCAGCAGCGCGGCGCGTGGGGCGAACACCGGGGAGCTGTTTTTT.